This T cell receptor beta chain originates from a study of blood T cell repertoires in COVID-19. In the source study's methods: How many nucleated cells were present was estimated from reference gene primer amplification. Sequencing used immunoSEQ multiplex PCR; TCRdb keeps in-frame clones, though not all of them. V and J calls plus clone size are reproduced from that table; the DNA served to infer D and trimming. The data contain some 66,000 clones, approximately 80% of them singletons. V was shortened by 6 bases and J by 1 base, with 10 bases between the two germline ends. The length of the CDR3 is 14 residues. CDR1 and CDR2 from the germline V gene are LGHNT and FRNRAP.

This chain uses TRBV12-5 with TRBJ2-1; D remains ambiguous. The sequence came from a woman over 75 with acute or convalescent COVID-19. Specimen: peripheral blood. The CDR3 is CASGASGSYNEQFF. The CDR3 bases are TGTGCTAGTGGCGCTAGTGGGTCCTACAATGAGCAGTTCTTC.